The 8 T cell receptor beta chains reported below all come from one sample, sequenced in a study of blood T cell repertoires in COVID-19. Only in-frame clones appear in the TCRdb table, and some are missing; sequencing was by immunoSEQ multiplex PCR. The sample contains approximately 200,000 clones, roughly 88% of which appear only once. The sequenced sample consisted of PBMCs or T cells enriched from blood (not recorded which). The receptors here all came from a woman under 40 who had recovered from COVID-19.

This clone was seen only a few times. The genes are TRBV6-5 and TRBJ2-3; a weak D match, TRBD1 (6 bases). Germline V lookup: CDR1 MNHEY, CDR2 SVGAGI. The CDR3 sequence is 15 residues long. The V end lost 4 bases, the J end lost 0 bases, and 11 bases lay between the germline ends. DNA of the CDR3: TGTGCCAGCAGTTTCCGGACAGCTAGCACAGATACGCAGTATTTT. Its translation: CASSFRTASTDTQYF.

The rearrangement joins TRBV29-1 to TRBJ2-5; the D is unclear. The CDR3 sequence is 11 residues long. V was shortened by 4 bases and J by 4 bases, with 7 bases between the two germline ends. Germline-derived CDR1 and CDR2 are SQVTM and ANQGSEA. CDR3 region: CSVVSRETQYF. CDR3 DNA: TGCAGCGTTGTTTCCCGAGAGACCCAGTACTTC.

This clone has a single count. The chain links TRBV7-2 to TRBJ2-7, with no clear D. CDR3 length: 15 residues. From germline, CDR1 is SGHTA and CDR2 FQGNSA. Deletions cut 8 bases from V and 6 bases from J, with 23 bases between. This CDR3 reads CASSVSLSPASEQYF. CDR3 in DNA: TGTGCCAGCTCAGTCTCCCTTAGTCCCGCTAGCGAGCAGTACTTC.

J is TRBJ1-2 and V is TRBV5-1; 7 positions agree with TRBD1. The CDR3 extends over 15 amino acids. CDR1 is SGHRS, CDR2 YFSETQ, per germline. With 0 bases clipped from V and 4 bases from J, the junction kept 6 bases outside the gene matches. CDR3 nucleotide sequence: TGCGCCAGCAGCTTGGTAACAGGGGTTCCCTATGGCTACACCTTC. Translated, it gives CASSLVTGVPYGYTF.

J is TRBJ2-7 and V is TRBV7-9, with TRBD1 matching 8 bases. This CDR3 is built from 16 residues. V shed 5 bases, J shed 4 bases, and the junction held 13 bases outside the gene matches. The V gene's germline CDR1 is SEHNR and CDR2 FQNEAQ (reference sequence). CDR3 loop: CASSPSGATGEYEQYF. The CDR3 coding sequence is TGTGCCAGCAGCCCGTCGGGGGCGACAGGGGAGTACGAGCAGTACTTC.

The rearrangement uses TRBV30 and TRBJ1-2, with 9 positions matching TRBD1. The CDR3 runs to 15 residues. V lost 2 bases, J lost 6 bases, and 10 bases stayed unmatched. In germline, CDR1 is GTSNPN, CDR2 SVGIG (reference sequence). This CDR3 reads CAWSPSGTGTNGYTF. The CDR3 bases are TGTGCCTGGAGTCCATCCGGGACAGGGACGAATGGCTACACCTTC.

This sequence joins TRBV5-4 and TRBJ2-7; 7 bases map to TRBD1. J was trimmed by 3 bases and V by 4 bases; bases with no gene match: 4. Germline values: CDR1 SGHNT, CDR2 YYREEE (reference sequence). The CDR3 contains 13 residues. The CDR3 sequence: CASSRGQRYEQYF. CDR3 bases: TGTGCCAGCAGCAGGGGACAGCGCTACGAGCAGTACTTC. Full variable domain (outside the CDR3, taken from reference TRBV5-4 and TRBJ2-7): ETGVTQSPTHLIKTRGQQVTLRCSSQSGHNTVSWYQQALGQGPQFIFQYYREEENGRGNFPPRFSGLQFPNYSSELNVNALELDDSALYLCASSRGQRYEQYFGPGTRLTVT.

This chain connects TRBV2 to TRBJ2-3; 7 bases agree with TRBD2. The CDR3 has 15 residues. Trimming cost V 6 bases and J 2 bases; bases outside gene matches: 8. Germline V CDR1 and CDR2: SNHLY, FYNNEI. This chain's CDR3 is CASSFAGTNTDTQYF. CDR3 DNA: TGTGCCAGCAGCTTTGCCGGGACTAACACAGATACGCAGTATTTT.